Each of the 3 T cell receptor beta chains below was sequenced from the same sample in a study of patients and donors after allogeneic stem cell transplantation. Via MiXCR, TCRdb re-called the RT-PCR reads, giving one row per CDR3 protein. The table includes 900,000 to 1,000,000 distinct CDR3 sequences, approximately 19% detected once. Sequencing used blood, either unsorted or a sorted T cell fraction (not recorded which). Every receptor here comes from a human donor who was either an allogeneic HSCT recipient or a stem cell or donor lymphocyte infusion donor (not recorded which). It is not recorded whose cells these are; they may come from a transplant donor.

This chain uses TRBV27 with TRBJ2-3; D ambiguous. CDR1 is MNHEY, CDR2 SMNVEV, per germline (reference sequence). The CDR3 runs to 16 residues. V gave up 2 bases and J gave up 2 bases, with 14 bases separating them. The CDR3, as DNA: TGTGCCAGCAGTTTAACAGTCCGGCAACACACAGATACGCAGTATTTT. This encodes CASSLTVRQHTDTQYF.

V gene TRBV6-2 or TRBV6-3 combines with J gene TRBJ2-2; D is possibly TRBD1 (6 bases). The CDR3 is made up of 15 amino acids. In germline, CDR1 is MNHEY, CDR2 SVGEGT. Trimming stripped 7 bases from V and 3 bases from J, with 15 bases between. The CDR3 is CASTQDSRYTGELFF. CDR3 in DNA: TGTGCCAGCACCCAGGACAGTAGGTACACCGGGGAGCTGTTTTTT.

The gene calls are TRBV27 and TRBJ2-3; D is undetermined. V was pared by 3 bases and J by 0 bases, with 10 bases between. The CDR3 runs to 15 residues. Germline V gene data show CDR1 as MNHEY and CDR2 as SMNVEV (reference sequence). CDR3: CASSFSPVSTDTQYF. The CDR3 DNA follows: TGTGCCAGCAGTTTCAGTCCAGTCAGCACAGATACGCAGTATTTT.